Sequencing of this T cell receptor (beta chain) was carried out in a study of T cell responses to AZD1222 COVID-19 vaccine. On this clone: At one end, the junction sequence differs from germline, possibly due to a read error.

Assay used: immunoSEQ multiplex PCR; TCRdb lists only in-frame clones, some missing. Altogether 100,000 to 130,000 clones are present, more than 75% being singletons, with the ten largest covering around 20%. The CDR3 extends over 12 amino acids. Germline V gives CDR1 SNHLY, CDR2 FYNNEI. The gene calls are TRBV2 and TRBJ1-2; D is uncertain. The receptor was derived from an adult in good health. Specimen: peripheral blood, collected on day 0 of AZD1222 vaccination. This CDR3 is CASSEGQHLSGF. CDR3 DNA sequence: TGTGCCAGCAGTGAAGGCCAACATCTATCGGGCTTC.